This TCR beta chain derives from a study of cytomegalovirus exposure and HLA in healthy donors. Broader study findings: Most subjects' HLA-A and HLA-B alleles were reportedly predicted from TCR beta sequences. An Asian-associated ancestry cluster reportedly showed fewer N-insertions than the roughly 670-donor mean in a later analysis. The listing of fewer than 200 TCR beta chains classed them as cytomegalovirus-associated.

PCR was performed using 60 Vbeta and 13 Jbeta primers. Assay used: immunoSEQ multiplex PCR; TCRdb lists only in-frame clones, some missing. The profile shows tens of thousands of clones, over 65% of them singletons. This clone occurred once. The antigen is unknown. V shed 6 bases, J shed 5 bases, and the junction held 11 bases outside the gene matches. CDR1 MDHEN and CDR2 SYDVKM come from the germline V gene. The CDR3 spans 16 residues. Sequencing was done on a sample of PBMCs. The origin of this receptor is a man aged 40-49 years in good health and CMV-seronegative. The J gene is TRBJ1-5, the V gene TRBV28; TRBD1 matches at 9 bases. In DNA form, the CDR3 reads TGTGCCAGCAGCCCAAGGACAGGGGCGGGGGATCAGCCCCAGCATTTT. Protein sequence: CASSPRTGAGDQPQHF. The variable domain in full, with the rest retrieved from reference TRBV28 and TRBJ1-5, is DVKVTQSSRYLVKRTGEKVFLECVQDMDHENMFWYRQDPGLGLRLIYFSYDVKMKEKGDIPEGYSVSREKKERFSLILESASTNQTSMYLCASSPRTGAGDQPQHFGDGTRLSIL.